The rows below give T cell receptor beta chains drawn from one sample of a study of early T cells in non-severe SARS-CoV-2 infection. TCRdb fed the 5' RACE reads into MiXCR, producing one record per CDR3 protein. Here the sample spans about 77,000 distinct CDR3 sequences, 8.5% to 10% being singletons. Sequenced sample: whole blood. These receptors were collected from an adult who was a healthcare worker with PCR-confirmed SARS-CoV-2 infection or an uninfected control (not recorded which). Each CDR3 is given with its conserved first and last residue. A D gene is named only where the DNA matches it firmly. Only part of the rows carry a size: once, few, many, or a class if the clone is expanded.

TRBD2 TRBJ2-1 many TRBV12-3/TRBV12-4 TGTGCCAGCAGTTTGGTGACTAGCTTGGGGGGGCAGTTCTTC CASSLVTSLGGQFF
- TRBJ2-7 - TRBV27 TGTGCCAGCAGTAATAGCGGTTCCTACGAGCAGTACTTC CASSNSGSYEQYF
- TRBJ2-5 - TRBV11-2 TGTGCCAGCAGCTTACAGGGAGGAGGAGAAGAGACCCAGTACTTC CASSLQGGGEETQYF
- TRBJ2-7 many TRBV7-2 TGTGCCAGCAGCCCGTCCAGAGCCGTCGTCGACGAGCAGTACTTC CASSPSRAVVDEQYF
- TRBJ1-6 - TRBV6-1 TGTGCCAGCAGTGACCCCCGATACAGCAGGGTCATACGTAATTCACCCCTCCACTTT CASSDPRYSRVIRNSPLHF
TRBD2 TRBJ2-3 few TRBV29-1 TGCAGCGTTAGGCGGGAGGGCAAGAATACGCAGTATTTT CSVRREGKNTQYF
TRBD2 TRBJ2-2 few TRBV27 TGTGCCAGCAGTTACAAAAGCGGGAGGTCCGGGGAGCTGTTTTTT CASSYKSGRSGELFF
- TRBJ2-5 - TRBV4-1 TGCGCCAGCAGTCCAGGGTTCCAAGAGACCCAGTACTTC CASSPGFQETQYF
TRBD2 TRBJ2-1 many TRBV20-1 TGCAGTGCTAGAGGGTCCAGCGGGGCCAATGAGCAGTTCTTC CSARGSSGANEQFF
TRBD1 TRBJ2-4 many TRBV10-2 TGCGCCAGCAGTGAGAGGGGACAGGGAAGCGGGGTGGGATCCAAAAACATTCAGTACTTC CASSERGQGSGVGSKNIQYF
- TRBJ2-3 many TRBV7-2 TGTGCCAGCAGCTTACGTATAGCGGTTAACACAGATACGCAGTATTTT CASSLRIAVNTDTQYF
- TRBJ1-1 - TRBV2 TGTGCCAGCAGACCGACAAGGGGCACTGAAGCTTTCTTT CASRPTRGTEAFF
- TRBJ1-2 many TRBV6-1 TGTGCCAGCAGTTACCAAGGGGGTGGCTACACCTTC CASSYQGGGYTF
TRBD1 TRBJ2-1 - TRBV28 TGTGCCAGCAAGGTACAGGGGAAAGATGAGCAGTTCTTC CASKVQGKDEQFF
TRBD2 TRBJ2-1 - TRBV20-1 TGCAGTGCTGGACTAGCGGGAGGGGACAATGAGCAGTTCTTC CSAGLAGGDNEQFF
- TRBJ1-1 many TRBV6-2/TRBV6-3 TGTGCCAGCAGTCCTTCCCCTCTTCGGTACACTGAAGCTTTCTTT CASSPSPLRYTEAFF
- TRBJ2-7 few TRBV18 TGTGCCAGCTCAGAAATCGCGGGACGGGACTCCTACGAGCAGTACTTC CASSEIAGRDSYEQYF
- TRBJ2-1 many TRBV28 TGTGCCAGCAATAAGGCCAGGCGGGGAACCAATGAGCAGTTCTTC CASNKARRGTNEQFF
- TRBJ2-3 many TRBV30 TGTGCCTGGAGTGTAACGTACACAGATACGCAGTATTTT CAWSVTYTDTQYF
- TRBJ2-1 many TRBV24-1 TGTGCCACCAGTGGGGGTCCTCGGGGCTCCTACAATGAGCAGTTCTTC CATSGGPRGSYNEQFF
- TRBJ2-7 many TRBV19 TGTGCCAGTAGTACTTCTCTCCGGGACAAATACGAGCAGTACTTC CASSTSLRDKYEQYF